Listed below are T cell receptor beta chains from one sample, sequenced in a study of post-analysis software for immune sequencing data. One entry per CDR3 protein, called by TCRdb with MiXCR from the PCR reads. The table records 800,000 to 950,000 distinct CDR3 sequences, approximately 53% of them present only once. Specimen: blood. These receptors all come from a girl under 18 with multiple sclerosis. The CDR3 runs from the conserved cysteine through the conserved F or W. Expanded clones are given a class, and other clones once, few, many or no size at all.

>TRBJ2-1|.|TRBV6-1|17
CASRFLGQAITYNEQFF
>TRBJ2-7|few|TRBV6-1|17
CARRQLAGVTQSYEQYF
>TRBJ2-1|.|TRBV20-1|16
CSAKGLAGTPYNEQFF
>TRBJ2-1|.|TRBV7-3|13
CASSLTSQGEQFF
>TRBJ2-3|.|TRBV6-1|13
CATVRGLPDTQYF
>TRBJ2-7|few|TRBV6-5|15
CASSYSGQSSYEQYF
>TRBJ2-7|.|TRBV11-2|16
CASSLDLRQGRGEQYF
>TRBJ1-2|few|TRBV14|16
CASSQDPGHPYRGYTF
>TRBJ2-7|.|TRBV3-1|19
CASSQDWGTSGPRTYEQYF
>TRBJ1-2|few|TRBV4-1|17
CASSQGYMGRIYYGYTF
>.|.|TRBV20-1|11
CSARRTAEQYF
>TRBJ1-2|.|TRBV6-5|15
CASSYRGHWVNGYTF
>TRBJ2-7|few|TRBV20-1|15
CSARALESPTYEQYF
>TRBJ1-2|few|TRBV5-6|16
CASSSYRTGEPYGYTF
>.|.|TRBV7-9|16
CASSLDSGGRRYEQYF
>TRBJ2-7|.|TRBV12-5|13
CASGSTGNYEQYF
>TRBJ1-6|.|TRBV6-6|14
CASSPDSNNSPLHF
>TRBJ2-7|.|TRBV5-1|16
CASSQRLSTGAGEQYF
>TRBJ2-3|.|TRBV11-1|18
CASSQSGWGLAGRDTQYF
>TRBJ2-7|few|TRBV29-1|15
CSVVGGRDRGHEQYF
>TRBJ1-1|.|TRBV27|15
CASSPGQFMNTEAFF
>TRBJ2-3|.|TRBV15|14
CATSPGLAGLTQYF
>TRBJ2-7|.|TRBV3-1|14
CASSQEGQVYEQYF
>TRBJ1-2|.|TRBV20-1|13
CSARVTAWEGYTF
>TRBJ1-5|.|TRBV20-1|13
CSAKTGPTQPQHF
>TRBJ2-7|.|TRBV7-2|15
CASSLGGLSSYEQYF
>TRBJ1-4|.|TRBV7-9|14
CASSLGEDGEKLFF
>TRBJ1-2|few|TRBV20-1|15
CSALNPLQGAYGYTF
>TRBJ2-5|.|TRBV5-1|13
CASTQGGRETQYF
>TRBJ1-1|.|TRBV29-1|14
CSVEENGHNTEAFF